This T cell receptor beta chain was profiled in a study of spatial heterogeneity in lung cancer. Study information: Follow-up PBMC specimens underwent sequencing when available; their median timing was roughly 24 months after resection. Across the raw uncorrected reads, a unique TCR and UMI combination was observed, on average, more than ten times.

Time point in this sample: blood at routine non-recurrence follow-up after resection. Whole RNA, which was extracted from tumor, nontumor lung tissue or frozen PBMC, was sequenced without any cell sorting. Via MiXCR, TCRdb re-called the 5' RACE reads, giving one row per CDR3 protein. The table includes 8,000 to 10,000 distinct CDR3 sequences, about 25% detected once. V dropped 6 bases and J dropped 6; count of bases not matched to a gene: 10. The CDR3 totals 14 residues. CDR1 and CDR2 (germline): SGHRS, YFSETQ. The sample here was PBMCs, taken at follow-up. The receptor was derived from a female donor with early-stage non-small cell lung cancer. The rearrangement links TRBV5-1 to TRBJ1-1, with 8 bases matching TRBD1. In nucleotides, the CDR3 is TGCGCCAGCAACGGACCAGGGGGCGACGCTGAAGCTTTCTTT. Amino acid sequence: CASNGPGGDAEAFF.